This TCR beta chain was profiled in a study of T cells in Graves' hyperthyroidism and ophthalmopathy. Study-level points and caveats: Most expanded thyroid clonotypes above 0.001 also appeared in blood.

Participants, patients aged 18 to 65, had newly diagnosed hyperthyroidism with a duration under 2 months. A patient was excluded if there was uncontrolled infection, other autoimmune disease, pregnancy or lactation. Clinical symptoms, serum thyroxine and TRAb, thyroid ultrasound and orbital computed tomography together formed the diagnostic basis. On this clonotype: Antigen specificity is unknown.

Using RNA transcripts as the source, TCR beta CDR3 regions were amplified. An initial round of RT-PCR targeting the TCR CDR3 relied on the HTBI primer set. TCRdb fed the multiplex PCR reads into MiXCR, producing one record per CDR3 protein. The table includes about 610,000 distinct CDR3 sequences, about half detected once. The receptor was derived from a woman aged 18-29 years with Graves' hyperthyroidism. Sequenced: peripheral blood or thyroid tissue (not recorded which).

The CDR3 DNA sequence: TGTGCCAGCAGCCAAGGTAGGTGGACTGGCGGTCAGCCCCAGCATTTT. It codes for CASSQGRWTGGQPQHF. The V call is TRBV2, the J call TRBJ1-5; no firm D call. The CDR3 is made up of 16 amino acids. Germline lookup yields CDR1 SNHLY and CDR2 FYNNEI. V lost 6 bases, J lost 6 bases, and 21 bases lay in between.